What follows is one TCR beta chain and its context. Per the germline V gene, CDR1 is LGHNA and CDR2 is YNFKEQ. Unmatched junction bases numbered 12, after V lost 1 base and J lost 7 bases. The CDR3 extends over 17 amino acids. PCR was performed a second time for about 7 to 11 cycles using a sample-barcoded 5' primer and a J-beta primer mix. TCRdb reprocessed the 5' RACE reads via MiXCR and lists one record per CDR3 protein. This table holds about 1.5 million distinct CDR3 sequences, approximately 39% found once. The sample comes from a study of blood T cells in healthy people across ages. The TCR was taken from a woman aged 18-29 years in good health. The sample taken for sequencing was blood. V usage is TRBV4-2 and J usage is TRBJ2-7; 11 bases are shared with TRBD2. In nucleotides, the CDR3 is TGTGCCAGCAGCCAAGGGCCCGGGACTAGCGGAACATCTGAGCAGTACTTC. Translated: CASSQGPGTSGTSEQYF.